Each of the 30 T cell receptor beta chains below was sequenced from the same sample in a study of healthy donors' naive CD4 and CD8 T cells. TCR libraries were built from 450 to 650 ng of total RNA by linear amplification. Via MiXCR, TCRdb re-called the reads, giving one row per CDR3 protein. Altogether roughly 200,000 distinct CDR3 sequences are present, about 74% being singletons, with the ten largest covering about 2.1%. The source material was naive CD4+ and CD8+ T cells sorted from blood, pooled from several donors. The receptors shown here come from a pool of human donors in good health; the sample pools cells from several healthy donors.

This clonotype has only a few counts. The chain has TRBV12-3 or TRBV12-4 and TRBJ1-6, with 8 bases fitting TRBD1. V trimming: 6 bases; J trimming: 7 bases; junction bases outside the gene matches: 2. CDR3 length: 13 amino acids. The CDR3 loop is CASRTGGNSPLHF. The DNA for the CDR3 is TGTGCCAGCAGAACAGGGGGGAATTCACCCCTCCACTTT.

This chain connects TRBV30 to TRBJ2-1, with 7 bases aligning to TRBD1. CDR3 size: 13 residues. Germline CDR1 GTSNPN, CDR2 SVGIG (reference sequence). The J segment lost 2 bases and the V segment lost 4 bases, leaving 2 bases of the junction unmatched. CDR3 sequence: CAWMGQTYNEQFF. In DNA form, the CDR3 reads TGTGCCTGGATGGGACAGACCTACAATGAGCAGTTCTTC.

There are a few counts of this clonotype. This chain joins TRBV18 and TRBJ1-1; maybe TRBD1 (5 bases). The CDR3 covers 16 residues. Trimming shortened V by 4 bases and J by 1 base, and 16 bases separated the two germline ends. Germline values: CDR1 KGHSH, CDR2 LQKENI. The CDR3 sequence: CASSLCRDVENTEAFF. CDR3 sequence (DNA): TGTGCCAGCTCACTATGCAGGGATGTAGAGAACACTGAAGCTTTCTTT.

The chain joins TRBV24-1 to TRBJ2-1, with 7 bases matching TRBD2. After removal of 6 bases from V and 13 bases from J, the junction contained 11 bases not matched to a gene. The CDR3 spans 13 residues. CDR1 KGHDR and CDR2 SFDVKD come from the germline V gene. CDR3 bases: TGTGCCACCAGTTCTCTGTGGGAGGGAGAACAGTTCTTC. This translates into CATSSLWEGEQFF.

The chain combines TRBV30 with TRBJ1-2, with D unresolved. The germline V gene encodes CDR1 GTSNPN and CDR2 SVGIG (reference sequence). The CDR3 totals 11 residues. Trimming stripped 3 bases from V and 13 bases from J, with 15 bases between. CDR3 nucleotide sequence: TGTGCCTGGAGGCAGGCTCCCGTAGTCACCTTC. It is translated as CAWRQAPVVTF.

V gene TRBV6-5 combines with J gene TRBJ2-5; D unresolved. Germline CDR1 reads MNHEY; CDR2 reads SVGAGI. Trimming removed 5 bases from V and 4 bases from J, with 14 bases in between. The CDR3 extends over 14 amino acids. CDR3 coding DNA: TGTGCCAGCAGTCGGGCCGCCTTCTTAGAGACCCAGTACTTC. Translated: CASSRAAFLETQYF.

The chain joins TRBV30 to TRBJ2-7; tentatively, D is TRBD1 or TRBD2 (5 bases each). This CDR3 comprises 11 residues. Germline CDR1 and CDR2: GTSNPN and SVGIG (reference sequence). The CDR3 bases are TGTGCGAGGGGCGATTCCTACGAGCAGTACTTC. It is translated as CARGDSYEQYF.

The CDR3 loop is CASAFQGEAFF. The CDR3 DNA reads as TGTGCTAGTGCCTTCCAGGGTGAAGCTTTCTTT. V gene TRBV12-5 combines with J gene TRBJ1-1, with D possibly matching TRBD1 (5 bases). CDR1 is LGHNT, CDR2 FRNRAP, per germline. The ends were cut back, 7 bases at V and 7 bases at J, with 10 bases in the middle. The CDR3 runs to 11 residues. Supplemented by reference TRBV12-5 and TRBJ1-1, the full variable domain reads DARVTQTPRHKVTEMGQEVTMRCQPILGHNTVFWYRQTMMQGLELLAYFRNRAPLDDSGMPKDRFSAEMPDATLATLKIQPSEPRDSAVYFCASAFQGEAFFGQGTRLTVV.

V is TRBV6-5 and J is TRBJ2-1, with 13 bases matching TRBD2. Germline V CDR1 and CDR2: MNHEY, SVGAGI. There are 14 residues in the CDR3. V shed 6 bases and J 6 bases; nucleotides not matched to a gene: 2. The CDR3 protein is CASRGLAGTNEQFF. In DNA, the CDR3 is TGTGCCAGCAGGGGACTAGCGGGAACCAATGAGCAGTTCTTC.

As to this clonotype: A read error may produce the germline difference seen at one junction end. The chain couples TRBV18 to TRBJ2-5; no clear D. Germline assignment: CDR1 KGHSH and CDR2 LQKENI. The CDR3 length is 13 residues. This CDR3 reads CASSSWTQETQYF. Written as DNA, the CDR3 is TGTGCCAGCTCATCTTGGACCCAAGAGACCCAGTACTTT.

The J gene is TRBJ2-7, the V gene TRBV6-6, with TRBD1 matching over 9 bases. The CDR3 sequence is 14 residues long. CDR1 is MNHNY and CDR2 is SVGAGI in the germline V gene (reference sequence). Losses at the gene ends were 7 bases for V and 4 bases for J; bases not matched to a gene: 8. The CDR3 nucleotides read TGTGCCAGCACCCGGGACAGGGTCGGGTACGAGCAGTACTTC. Translation: CASTRDRVGYEQYF.

The chain joins TRBV29-1 to TRBJ2-7; D is ambiguous. The length of the CDR3 is 12 residues. V was shortened by 4 bases and J by 2 bases, with 9 bases between the two germline ends. Germline V lookup: CDR1 SQVTM, CDR2 ANQGSEA. The CDR3 is CSVVGPAYEQYF. The DNA for the CDR3 is TGCAGCGTTGTAGGACCCGCCTACGAGCAGTACTTC.

The chain is built from TRBV29-1 and TRBJ1-1, with 9 bases matching TRBD1. Germline assignment: CDR1 SQVTM and CDR2 ANQGSEA. The CDR3 totals 13 residues. The V gene end was trimmed by 5 bases and the J gene end by 4 bases; junction bases not matched to a gene: 5. Here the CDR3 DNA reads TGCAGCGTTTCCGGGACAGGGAGCACTGAAGCTTTCTTT. Residues: CSVSGTGSTEAFF.

This rearrangement joins TRBV2 to TRBJ2-3; maybe TRBD2 (6 bases). The CDR3 contains 15 residues. Germline V lookup: CDR1 SNHLY, CDR2 FYNNEI. The V end lost 8 bases, the J end lost 5 bases, and 20 bases lay between the germline ends. The CDR3 region is CASSLGLARKDTQYF. For the CDR3, the DNA is TGTGCCAGCTCCCTGGGGCTAGCGAGAAAAGATACGCAGTATTTT. The full variable domain, in which reference TRBV2 and TRBJ2-3 provide the parts outside the CDR3, is EPEVTQTPSHQVTQMGQEVILRCVPISNHLYFYWYRQILGQKVEFLVSFYNNEISEKSEIFDDQFSVERPDGSNFTLKIRSTKLEDSAMYFCASSLGLARKDTQYFGPGTRLTVL.

This clonotype occurred a few times. This chain links TRBV21-1 with TRBJ2-1; no check of the table's D call, TRBD2, against the DNA was made. TRBV21-1 constitutes a pseudogene. CDR3 length: 17 residues. CDR3 sequence: CASSKSTSGGQGNEQFF. CDR3 DNA: TGTGCCAGCAGCAAATCTACTAGCGGGGGGCAAGGGAATGAGCAGTTCTTC.

V gene TRBV6-2 or TRBV6-3 combines with J gene TRBJ2-7; tentative D call: TRBD1 (6 bases). Germline V gene sequence: CDR1 MNHEY, CDR2 SVGEGT. CDR3 length: 13 residues. V was pared by 4 bases and J by 7 bases, with 14 bases between. Written as DNA, the CDR3 is TGTGCCAGCAGTTCACGGGACAATCGTGAGCAGTACTTC. This encodes CASSSRDNREQYF.

This clonotype was detected only a few times. V and J are TRBV15 and TRBJ2-3; 8 nucleotides line up with TRBD2. The junction had 11 bases not matched to a gene; V was cut back by 7 bases and J by 2 bases. This CDR3 is built from 16 residues. Germline CDR1 reads LNHNV; CDR2 reads YYDKDF (reference sequence). The CDR3 region has the DNA TGTGCCACCAAAGAGGATCATAGCGGGGACACAGATACGCAGTATTTT. It encodes CATKEDHSGDTDTQYF.

V usage is TRBV29-1 and J usage is TRBJ1-1; D unresolved. The CDR3 contains 16 residues. V was clipped by 6 bases and J by 3 bases, with 23 bases between them. CDR1 and CDR2 from the germline V gene are SQVTM and ANQGSEA. CDR3 DNA: TGCAGCGTCACCGTAGGTTCAAGTGGGATTGACACTGAAGCTTTCTTT. It translates to CSVTVGSSGIDTEAFF.

The chain recombines TRBV27 with TRBJ1-2, with unresolved D. The V and J ends lost 4 bases and 1 base respectively, with 7 bases between them. The germline CDR1 and CDR2 sequences are MNHEY and SMNVEV (reference sequence). The CDR3 is 13 residues long. The CDR3, as DNA: TGTGCCAGCAGTTGGGGTATTAACTATGGCTACACCTTC. This encodes CASSWGINYGYTF.

This rearrangement joins TRBV11-2 to TRBJ1-2, with TRBD1 matching 7 bases. Germline lookup yields CDR1 SGHAT and CDR2 FQNNGV. The CDR3 spans 14 residues. V gave up 1 base and J gave up 8 bases; unmatched junction bases: 7. The CDR3 sequence is CASSLGRTGGGYTF. The CDR3, as DNA: TGTGCCAGCAGCTTAGGACGGACAGGCGGCGGCTACACCTTC.

This CDR3 reads CASRGTGDRNEQFF. In DNA form, the CDR3 reads TGTGCCAGTAGGGGGACAGGGGATCGCAATGAGCAGTTCTTC. This chain uses TRBV19 with TRBJ2-1; the match to TRBD1 covers 10 bases. Germline CDR1 is LNHDA and CDR2 is SQIVND (reference sequence). Trimming at V came to 6 bases and at J to 6 bases, leaving 5 bases not matched to a gene. The CDR3 spans 14 residues.

This chain connects TRBV29-1 to TRBJ1-1, with no clear D. The ends were cut back, 7 bases at V and 1 base at J, with 10 bases in the middle. Germline CDR1 SQVTM, CDR2 ANQGSEA. The CDR3 runs to 12 residues. The CDR3 DNA sequence: TGCAGCGCCTTGGACTCGAACACTGAAGCTTTCTTT. Amino acids: CSALDSNTEAFF.

This clonotype has more than one count but fewer than ten. V and J are TRBV19 and TRBJ2-7; D call uncertain. CDR3 length: 14 residues. CDR1 LNHDA and CDR2 SQIVND come from the germline V gene (reference sequence). The ends were cut back, 3 bases at V and 0 bases at J, with 9 bases in the middle. CDR3 nucleotides: TGTGCCAGTAGTATCGGCGGCAGCTCCTACGAGCAGTACTTC. Amino acid sequence: CASSIGGSSYEQYF.

This clonotype was picked up a small number of times. The genes are TRBV10-3 and TRBJ2-1; 13 nucleotides match TRBD2. J gave up 7 bases and V 0 bases, and 6 bases lay outside the gene matches. Germline V gives CDR1 ENHRY, CDR2 SYGVKD. The CDR3 runs 17 residues. DNA of the CDR3: TGTGCCATCAGTGAGTCCAGGACTAGCGGGAGAGCGAATGAGCAGTTCTTC. Protein sequence: CAISESRTSGRANEQFF.

The J gene is TRBJ1-1, the V gene TRBV20-1; no definite D call. Germline assignment: CDR1 DFQATT and CDR2 SNEGSKA (reference sequence). The CDR3 runs to 10 residues. Here the CDR3 reads CSSRANEAFF. The CDR3 coding sequence is TGCAGCTCCCGGGCCAACGAGGCTTTCTTT.

The chain joins TRBV27 to TRBJ1-5, with 9 bases identical to TRBD1. The V gene end was trimmed by 5 bases and the J gene end by 6 bases; junction bases not matched to a gene: 5. The CDR3 runs 14 residues. Germline CDR1 MNHEY, CDR2 SMNVEV (reference sequence). The DNA for the CDR3 is TGTGCCAGCAGTCTACAGGGGGCAGGTCAGCCCCAGCATTTT. It is translated as CASSLQGAGQPQHF.

The V gene is TRBV29-1, the J gene TRBJ2-7; the D gene is possibly TRBD1 (6 bases). The V end was cut by 6 bases, the J end by 6 bases, with 18 bases between. Germline CDR1 and CDR2: SQVTM and ANQGSEA. The CDR3 length is 13 residues. For the CDR3, the DNA is TGCAGCGTGGCCGGGGACCCACAGGGCGAGCAGTACTTC. Its protein is CSVAGDPQGEQYF.

The chain combines TRBV6-6 with TRBJ2-2; possibly TRBD1 for D (5 bases). The CDR3 spans 15 residues. Germline CDR1 MNHNY, CDR2 SVGAGI (reference sequence). Trimming took 2 bases from V and 5 from J, leaving 12 bases between them. This chain's CDR3 is CASSYAAGYTGELFF. CDR3 DNA sequence: TGTGCCAGCAGTTACGCGGCAGGGTATACCGGGGAGCTGTTTTTT.

V and J are TRBV5-4 and TRBJ1-2; weak D call: TRBD1 (6 bases). Between the trimmed V and J ends, which lost 1 base and 8 bases, there was a span of 12 bases. The CDR3 has 13 residues. Germline V gene sequence: CDR1 SGHNT, CDR2 YYREEE (reference sequence). CDR3 amino acids: CASSLPGARGYTF. The CDR3 DNA reads TGTGCCAGCAGCTTGCCGGGGGCTCGAGGCTACACCTTC.

The rearrangement joins TRBV4-3 to TRBJ2-5; TRBD2 agrees at 14 bases. The J call may be wrong; the DNA end is better matched by TRBJ2-7. CDR3 length: 19 residues. Germline V CDR1 and CDR2: LGHNA, YSLEER. The CDR3 DNA sequence: TGCGCCAGCAGCCAAGATTGGTCCGGGACTAGCGGGGGCGCCTACGAGCAGTACTTC. Translating gives CASSQDWSGTSGGAYEQYF.